This T cell receptor beta chain was identified during a study of TIL therapy for anti-PD-1-resistant metastatic lung cancer. Study background: Patients had a median age of around 56 years (range roughly 38-85). By whole-exome sequencing, median non-synonymous tumor mutation burden was roughly 1.6 mutations per megabase.

This was the immunoSEQ v3 assay. Sequencing depth was around 1.9 million read pairs for survey level, roughly 4.5-6 million for deep. Some clones are missing from TCRdb's copy, which holds only in-frame ones; the method was immunoSEQ multiplex PCR. Of about 15,000 clones listed, roughly 83% are singletons. The CDR3 is made up of 14 amino acids. Trimming at V came to 6 bases and at J to 2 bases, leaving 6 bases not matched to a gene. The germline gives CDR1 LNHDA, CDR2 SQIVND (reference sequence). Sample time point: pre-treatment sample, taken before nivolumab and TIL therapy. V gene TRBV19 combines with J gene TRBJ2-7; 8 bases are shared with TRBD2. The origin of this receptor is a person aged 25-85 years with non-small cell lung cancer. Sequencing was performed on blood, taken at baseline. The CDR3 reads CASSSGTRPYEQYF. Written as DNA, the CDR3 is TGTGCCAGTAGCTCCGGGACTAGACCCTACGAGCAGTACTTC.